This T cell receptor (beta chain) was documented in a study of cytomegalovirus exposure and HLA in healthy donors. Study-level background: The approximately 710 first-cohort repertoires and the roughly 120 validation repertoires shared the same platform, a later analysis reported.

V was trimmed by 5 bases and J by 3 bases, leaving 8 bases between them. From germline, CDR1 is SEHNR and CDR2 FQNEAQ (reference sequence). This CDR3 contains 12 residues. Comments on this clone: The target antigen is unknown.

Notes on the study in general: Using the classifier, cytomegalovirus status was reportedly diagnosed with high specificity and sensitivity. Cytomegalovirus association was listed for 164 TCR beta chains.

Clones were read by immunoSEQ multiplex PCR, and TCRdb kept only the in-frame ones, dropping some. Among 95,000 to 150,000 clones listed, 85% to 90% were seen once. The chain links TRBV7-9 to TRBJ2-7; D gene ambiguous. The sequence came from a woman between 18 and 29 years old in good health and CMV-seronegative. Sequencing used PBMCs. The CDR3, as DNA: TGTGCCAGCAGCGGGCCAGACTACGAGCAGTACTTC. It specifies CASSGPDYEQYF. Drawing the rest from reference TRBV7-9 and TRBJ2-7, the complete variable domain is DTGVSQNPRHKITKRGQNVTFRCDPISEHNRLYWYRQTLGQGPEFLTYFQNEAQLEKSRLLSDRFSAERPKGSFSTLEIQRTEQGDSAMYLCASSGPDYEQYFGPGTRLTVT.